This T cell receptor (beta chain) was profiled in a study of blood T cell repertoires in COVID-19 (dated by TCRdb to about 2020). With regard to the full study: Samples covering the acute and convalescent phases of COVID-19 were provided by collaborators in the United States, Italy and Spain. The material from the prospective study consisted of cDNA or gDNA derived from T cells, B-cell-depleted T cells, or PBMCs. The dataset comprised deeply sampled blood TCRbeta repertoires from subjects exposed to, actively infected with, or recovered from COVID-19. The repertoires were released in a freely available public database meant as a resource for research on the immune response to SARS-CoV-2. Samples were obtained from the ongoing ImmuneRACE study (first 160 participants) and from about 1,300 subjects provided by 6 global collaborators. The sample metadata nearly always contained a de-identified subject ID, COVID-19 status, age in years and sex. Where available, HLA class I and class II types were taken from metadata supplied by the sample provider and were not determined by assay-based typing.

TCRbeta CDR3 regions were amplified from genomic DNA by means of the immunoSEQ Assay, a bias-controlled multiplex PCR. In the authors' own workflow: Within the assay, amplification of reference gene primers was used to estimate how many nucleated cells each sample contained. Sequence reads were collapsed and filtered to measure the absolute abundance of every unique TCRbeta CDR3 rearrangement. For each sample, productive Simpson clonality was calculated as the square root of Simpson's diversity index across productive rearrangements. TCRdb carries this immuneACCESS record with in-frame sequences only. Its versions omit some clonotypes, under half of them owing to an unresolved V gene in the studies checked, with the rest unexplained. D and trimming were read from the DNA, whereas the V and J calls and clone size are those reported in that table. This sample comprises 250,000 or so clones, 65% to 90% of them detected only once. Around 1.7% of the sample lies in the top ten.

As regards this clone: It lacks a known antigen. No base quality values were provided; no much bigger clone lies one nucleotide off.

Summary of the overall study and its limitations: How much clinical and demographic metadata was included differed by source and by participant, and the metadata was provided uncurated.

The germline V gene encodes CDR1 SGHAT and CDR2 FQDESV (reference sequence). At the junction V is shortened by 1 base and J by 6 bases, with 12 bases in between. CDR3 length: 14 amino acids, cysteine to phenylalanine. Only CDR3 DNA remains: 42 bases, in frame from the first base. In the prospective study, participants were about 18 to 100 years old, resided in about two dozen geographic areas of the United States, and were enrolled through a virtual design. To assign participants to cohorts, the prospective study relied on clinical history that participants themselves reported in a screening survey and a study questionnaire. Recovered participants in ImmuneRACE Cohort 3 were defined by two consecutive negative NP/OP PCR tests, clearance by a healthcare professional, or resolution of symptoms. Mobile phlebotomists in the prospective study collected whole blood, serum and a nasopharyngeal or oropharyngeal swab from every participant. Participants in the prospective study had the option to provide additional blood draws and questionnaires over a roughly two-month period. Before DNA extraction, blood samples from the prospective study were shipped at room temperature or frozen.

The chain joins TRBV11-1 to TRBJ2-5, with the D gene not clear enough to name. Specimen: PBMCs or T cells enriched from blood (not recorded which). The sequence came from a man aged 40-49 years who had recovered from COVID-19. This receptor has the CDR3 CASSLGDSIQTQYF. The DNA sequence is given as TGTGCCAGCAGCTTAGGTGACTCCATTCAGACCCAGTACTTC.